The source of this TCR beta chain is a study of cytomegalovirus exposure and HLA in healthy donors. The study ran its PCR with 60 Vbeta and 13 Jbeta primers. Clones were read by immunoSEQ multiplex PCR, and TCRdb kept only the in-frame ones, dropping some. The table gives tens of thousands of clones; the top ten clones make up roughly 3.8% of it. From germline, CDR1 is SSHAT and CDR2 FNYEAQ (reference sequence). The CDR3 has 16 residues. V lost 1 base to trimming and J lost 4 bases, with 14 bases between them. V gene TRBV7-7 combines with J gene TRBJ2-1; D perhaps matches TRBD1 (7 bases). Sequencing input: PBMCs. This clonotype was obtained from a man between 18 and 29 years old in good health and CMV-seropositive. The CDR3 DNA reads TGTGCCAGCAGCTTAGGGCCCGGGGGACAGTACAATGAGCAGTTCTTC. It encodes CASSLGPGGQYNEQFF. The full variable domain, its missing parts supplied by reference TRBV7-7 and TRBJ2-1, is GAGVSQSPRYKVTKRGQDVTLRCDPISSHATLYWYQQALGQGPEFLTYFNYEAQPDKSGLPSDRFSAERPEGSISTLTIQRTEQRDSAMYRCASSLGPGGQYNEQFFGPGTRLTVL.